This record looks at one TCR beta chain sequence and its context. This CDR3 comprises 16 residues. The data stem from a study of tumor-infiltrating lymphocytes in primary liver carcinoma. For the study at large: Primary liver carcinoma in the patients was surgically resected. Donors had hepatocellular carcinoma or combined HCC and intrahepatic cholangiocarcinoma.

Blood RNA was derived from unsorted whole blood, and germline DNA was extracted too. Collected before surgery were roughly 3.9 milliliters of peripheral blood. With around 520 ng total RNA as template and a constant-region primer, TCR beta cDNA was made. Construction of TCR beta libraries relied on three successive nested multiplex PCR rounds employing slightly modified ARM-PCR. For roughly 10 cycles apiece, the opening two PCR rounds ran with TRBV1-TRBV30 forward primers and a C-beta reverse primer. TCRdb reprocessed the multiplex PCR reads via MiXCR and lists one record per CDR3 protein. This table has about 300,000 distinct CDR3 sequences, 65% appearing once.

The TCR was taken from a man aged 40-49 years with primary liver carcinoma and hepatitis B virus infection. The sample consisted of peripheral blood. The rearrangement uses TRBV21-1 and TRBJ1-3; the table's D gene call, TRBD1, was not cross checked with the DNA. TRBV21-1 is listed as a pseudogene. The chain's CDR3 is CASSVDRGASGNTIYF. CDR3 bases: TGTGCCAGCAGCGTAGACAGGGGAGCCTCTGGAAACACCATATATTTT.